The rows below give T cell receptor beta chains drawn from one sample of a study of T-cell reconstitution after alpha-beta-depleted transplantation in children. A single record per CDR3 protein comes from TCRdb applying MiXCR to the PCR reads. Here the sample spans hundreds of thousands of distinct CDR3 sequences, over 9.5% being singletons. The sample here was PBMCs, taken before TCRalphabeta/CD19-depleted stem cell transplant. The source of these receptors is a child between 2 and 9 years old with inherited bone marrow failure, due to receive a stem cell transplant. The CDR3 runs from the conserved cysteine through the conserved F or W. The D gene is left open where the match is weak. Size is omitted from some rows. Given values are once, few, many or a class for expanded clones.

many,TRBJ1-1,TRBV5-5,NA,CASSVWVAEPVEAFF,TGTGCCAGCAGCGTATGGGTCGCGGAACCAGTTGAAGCTTTCTTT
few,TRBJ2-2,TRBV18,NA,CASSPPGGVLTGELFF,TGTGCCAGCTCACCTCCCGGTGGGGTCCTGACCGGGGAGCTGTTTTTT
many,TRBJ1-1,TRBV28,NA,CASSLPSRGEAFF,TGTGCCAGCAGTTTACCCTCAAGGGGTGAAGCTTTCTTT
many,TRBJ2-7,TRBV3-1,TRBD1,CASSQEGPGGYEQYF,TGTGCCAGCAGCCAAGAGGGACCAGGGGGCTACGAGCAGTACTTC
many,TRBJ2-5,TRBV5-5,NA,CASSFQQVLGETQYF,TGTGCCAGCAGCTTCCAACAGGTCCTCGGGGAGACCCAGTACTTC
few,TRBJ2-3,TRBV6-5,NA,CASSYSFGGVPDTQYF,TGTGCCAGCAGTTACTCTTTTGGGGGAGTGCCCGATACGCAGTATTTT
many,TRBJ2-1,TRBV5-6,NA,CASSSIIRSYNEQFF,TGTGCCAGCAGCTCAATAATCCGGTCCTACAATGAGCAGTTCTTC
few,TRBJ1-5,TRBV29-1,TRBD1,CSVRTGWHSNQPQHF,TGCAGCGTCCGGACAGGGTGGCATAGCAATCAGCCCCAGCATTTT
many,TRBJ2-3,TRBV4-3,NA,CASSQGAPDGDTQYF,TGCGCCAGCAGCCAAGGGGCCCCGGACGGGGATACGCAGTATTTT
NA,TRBJ1-5,TRBV7-4,TRBD1,CASSLGMGRGPSNQPQHF,TGTGCCAGCAGCTTAGGAATGGGCAGGGGGCCTAGCAATCAGCCCCAGCATTTT
NA,TRBJ2-7,TRBV27,NA,CASSSGNEQYF,TGTGCCAGCAGTTCTGGGAACGAGCAGTACTTC
NA,TRBJ2-5,TRBV27,NA,CASSPREVWETQYF,TGTGCCAGCAGTCCGCGGGAAGTGTGGGAGACCCAGTACTTC
many,TRBJ2-1,TRBV20-1,NA,CSVSILAKPFF,TGCAGTGTCTCGATATTGGCGAAGCCGTTCTTC
many,TRBJ2-7,TRBV4-3,TRBD1,CASSEGQEVYEQYF,TGCGCCAGCAGCGAAGGACAGGAGGTCTACGAGCAGTACTTC
NA,TRBJ2-7,TRBV20-1,NA,CSASGLGAEQYF,TGCAGTGCTAGTGGTTTGGGGGCCGAGCAGTACTTC
many,TRBJ1-1,TRBV6-5,NA,CASSYYNPGMNTEAFF,TGTGCCAGCAGTTACTACAACCCAGGCATGAACACTGAAGCTTTCTTT
many,TRBJ2-7,TRBV20-1,NA,CSARDPSSYEQYF,TGCAGTGCGAGAGACCCGAGCTCCTACGAGCAGTACTTC
many,TRBJ1-5,TRBV27,TRBD1,CASSFSGGYQPQHF,TGTGCCAGCAGTTTTTCAGGGGGGTATCAGCCCCAGCATTTT
many,TRBJ2-3,TRBV7-2,NA,CASSLRGVRSHTDTQYF,TGTGCCAGCAGCTTGAGGGGGGTGAGGTCCCACACAGATACGCAGTATTTT
many,TRBJ2-1,TRBV5-1,TRBD2,CASSLKPSGGPRSDNEQFF,TGCGCCAGCAGCTTGAAGCCTAGCGGAGGACCCCGATCGGACAATGAGCAGTTCTTC
NA,TRBJ2-1,TRBV20-1,TRBD2,CSASETSGYNEQFF,TGCAGTGCCAGTGAGACTAGCGGATACAATGAGCAGTTCTTC
NA,TRBJ2-3,TRBV29-1,NA,CSVGHASPGTDTQYF,TGCAGCGTCGGACACGCTAGCCCGGGCACAGATACGCAGTATTTT
many,TRBJ1-4,TRBV12-3/TRBV12-4,NA,CASSQVAGLRKELFF,TGTGCCAGCAGCCAGGTTGCGGGTCTCCGGAAAGAACTGTTTTTT
many,TRBJ2-1,TRBV5-1,NA,CASSLAPDLGEHNEQFF,TGCGCCAGCAGCTTGGCCCCGGACTTGGGGGAACACAATGAGCAGTTCTTC
many,TRBJ2-2,TRBV29-1,NA,CSVTQEANTGELFF,TGCAGCGTGACACAGGAGGCGAACACCGGGGAGCTGTTTTTT
NA,TRBJ2-6,TRBV28,TRBD1,CASSLRQGAYGANVLTF,TGTGCCAGCAGCCTTCGACAGGGGGCATATGGGGCCAACGTCCTGACTTTC
many,TRBJ2-7,TRBV5-1,TRBD1,CASSLAGTVIYEQYF,TGCGCCAGCAGCTTAGCCGGGACAGTGATCTACGAGCAGTACTTC
many,TRBJ2-3,TRBV30,NA,CAWVFEADTQYF,TGTGCCTGGGTCTTTGAAGCGGATACGCAGTATTTT
many,TRBJ2-1,TRBV5-1,TRBD2,CASSLGGLAVSYNEQFF,TGCGCCAGCAGCTTGGGGGGACTAGCGGTCTCCTACAATGAGCAGTTCTTC
NA,TRBJ2-1,TRBV7-8,NA,CASSSGRENEQFF,TGTGCCAGCAGCTCGGGACGAGAGAATGAGCAGTTCTTC
NA,TRBJ2-3,TRBV20-1,TRBD2,CSASIAGSTDTQYF,TGCAGTGCTAGTATAGCGGGAAGCACAGATACGCAGTATTTT
many,TRBJ2-3,TRBV20-1,TRBD1,CSALTGFGTDTQYF,TGCAGTGCTTTGACAGGGTTTGGCACAGATACGCAGTATTTT
many,TRBJ1-5,TRBV27,NA,CASSPQGPNQPQHF,TGTGCCAGCAGTCCACAGGGTCCCAATCAGCCCCAGCATTTT
NA,TRBJ2-5,TRBV10-1,NA,CASLGAGTTQETQYF,TGCGCCAGCCTGGGGGCAGGAACGACCCAAGAGACCCAGTACTTC
many,TRBJ1-5,TRBV20-1,NA,CSAEGYSNQPQHF,TGCAGTGCAGAGGGATATAGCAATCAGCCCCAGCATTTT
many,TRBJ2-2,TRBV7-9,TRBD2,CASSRTSGSDGELFF,TGTGCCAGCAGCCGGACTAGCGGGAGTGACGGGGAGCTGTTTTTT
NA,TRBJ2-7,TRBV20-1,TRBD2,CSAREAGEGYEQYF,TGCAGTGCTAGAGAGGCGGGAGAGGGCTACGAGCAGTACTTC
few,TRBJ2-3,TRBV7-9,TRBD2,CASSLALAEGDTQYF,TGTGCCAGCAGCTTAGCGCTAGCGGAGGGGGATACGCAGTATTTT
many,TRBJ1-4,TRBV5-1,NA,CASSFSRAEKLFF,TGCGCCAGCAGCTTTTCAAGGGCCGAAAAACTGTTTTTT
NA,TRBJ2-3,TRBV24-1,NA,CATSEPSTDTQYF,TGTGCCACCAGTGAGCCATCCACAGATACGCAGTATTTT
many,TRBJ2-5,TRBV5-1,TRBD2,CASSGGLAGQETQYF,TGCGCCAGCAGCGGTGGACTAGCGGGACAAGAGACCCAGTACTTC